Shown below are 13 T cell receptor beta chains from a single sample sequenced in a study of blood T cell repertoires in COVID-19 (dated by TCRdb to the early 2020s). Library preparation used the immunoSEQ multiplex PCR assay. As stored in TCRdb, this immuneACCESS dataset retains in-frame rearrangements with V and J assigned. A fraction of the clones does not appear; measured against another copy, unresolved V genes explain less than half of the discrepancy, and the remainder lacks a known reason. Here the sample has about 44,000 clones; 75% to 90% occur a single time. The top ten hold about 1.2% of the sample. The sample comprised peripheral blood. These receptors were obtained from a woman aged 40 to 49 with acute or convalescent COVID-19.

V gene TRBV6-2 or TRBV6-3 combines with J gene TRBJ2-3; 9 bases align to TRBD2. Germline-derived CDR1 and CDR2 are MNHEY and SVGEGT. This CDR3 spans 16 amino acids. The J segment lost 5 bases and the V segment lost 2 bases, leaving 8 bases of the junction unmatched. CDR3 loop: CASSYPGAGGLDTQYF. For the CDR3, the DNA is TGTGCCAGCAGTTACCCTGGAGCGGGGGGATTAGATACGCAGTATTTT.

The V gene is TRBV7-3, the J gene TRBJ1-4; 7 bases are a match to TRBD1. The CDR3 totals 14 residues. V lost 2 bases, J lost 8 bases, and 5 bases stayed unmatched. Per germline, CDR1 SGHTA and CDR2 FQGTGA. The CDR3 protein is CASSLGTGEEKLFF. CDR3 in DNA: TGTGCCAGCAGCTTAGGAACAGGGGAGGAAAAACTGTTTTTT. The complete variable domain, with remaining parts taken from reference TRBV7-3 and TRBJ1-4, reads GAGVSQTPSNKVTEKGKYVELRCDPISGHTALYWYRQSLGQGPEFLIYFQGTGAADDSGLPNDRFFAVRPEGSVSTLKIQRTERGDSAVYLCASSLGTGEEKLFFGSGTQLSVL.

The CDR3 nucleotides are TGTGCCAGCAGTTTGCTGACAGCTAGGACTGAAGCTTTCTTT. Translation: CASSLLTARTEAFF. The chain carries TRBV28 and TRBJ1-1, with D possibly being TRBD1 (5 bases). The CDR3 runs to 14 residues. Per germline, CDR1 MDHEN and CDR2 SYDVKM. The V and J ends lost 3 bases and 5 bases respectively, with 13 bases between them.

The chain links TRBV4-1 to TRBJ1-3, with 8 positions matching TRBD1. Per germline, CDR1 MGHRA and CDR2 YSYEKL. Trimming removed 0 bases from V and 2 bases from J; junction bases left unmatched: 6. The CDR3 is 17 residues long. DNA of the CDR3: TGCGCCAGCAGCCAAGAAGCCCAGGGACAGGCTGGAAACACCATATATTTT. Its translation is CASSQEAQGQAGNTIYF.

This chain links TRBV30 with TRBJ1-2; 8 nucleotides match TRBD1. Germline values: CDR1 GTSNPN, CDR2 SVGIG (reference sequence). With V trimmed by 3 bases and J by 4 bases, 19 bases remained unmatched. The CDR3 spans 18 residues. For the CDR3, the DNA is TGTGCCTGGAGAGACCAGGGTACTCAGGGGGCGCGGAGCTATGGCTACACCTTC. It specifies CAWRDQGTQGARSYGYTF.

CDR3 region: CASRHKRDYVTYNEQFF. In nucleotides, the CDR3 is TGCGCCAGCAGGCACAAACGGGACTATGTTACCTACAATGAGCAGTTCTTC. This chain links TRBV5-1 with TRBJ2-1; 7 nucleotides align to TRBD2. CDR3 length: 17 residues. Trimming removed 5 bases from V and 2 bases from J; junction bases left unmatched: 13. The germline V gene encodes CDR1 SGHRS and CDR2 YFSETQ.

For the CDR3, the DNA is TGCAGCGTTGAGGGCCGCGGGGGGGCTATGGAGACCCAGTACTTC. This translates into CSVEGRGGAMETQYF. The chain uses TRBV29-1 and TRBJ2-5, with 9 bases fitting TRBD2. Germline V lookup: CDR1 SQVTM, CDR2 ANQGSEA. With 3 bases clipped from V and 5 bases from J, the junction kept 10 bases outside the gene matches. CDR3 length equals 15 residues.

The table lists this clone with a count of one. CDR3 DNA: TGCGCCAGCAGCCAAGACTTGGATGGGCCGAACACTGAAGCTTTCTTT. Protein sequence: CASSQDLDGPNTEAFF. This chain joins TRBV4-1 and TRBJ1-1; D not certain. Germline loops: CDR1 MGHRA, CDR2 YSYEKL. This CDR3 has 16 amino acids. Trimming took off 0 bases at V and 1 base at J, with 12 bases between the two ends.

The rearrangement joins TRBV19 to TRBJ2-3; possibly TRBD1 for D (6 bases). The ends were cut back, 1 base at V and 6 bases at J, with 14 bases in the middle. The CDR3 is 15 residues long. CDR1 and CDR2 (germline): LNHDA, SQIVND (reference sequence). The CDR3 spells CASSIAGRGGDTQYF. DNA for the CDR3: TGTGCCAGTAGTATAGCAGGCAGGGGCGGGGATACGCAGTATTTT.

The CDR3 sequence: CASSEVLVQGANQPQHF. The CDR3 bases are TGTGCCAGCAGTGAAGTACTGGTACAGGGGGCAAATCAGCCCCAGCATTTT. V and J are TRBV2 and TRBJ1-5; 9 bases fit TRBD1. Germline assignment: CDR1 SNHLY and CDR2 FYNNEI. The CDR3 runs to 17 residues. The V and J ends lost 1 base and 4 bases, in that order; junction bases with no gene match: 8. The whole variable domain, filled in from reference TRBV2 and TRBJ1-5, reads EPEVTQTPSHQVTQMGQEVILRCVPISNHLYFYWYRQILGQKVEFLVSFYNNEISEKSEIFDDQFSVERPDGSNFTLKIRSTKLEDSAMYFCASSEVLVQGANQPQHFGDGTRLSIL.

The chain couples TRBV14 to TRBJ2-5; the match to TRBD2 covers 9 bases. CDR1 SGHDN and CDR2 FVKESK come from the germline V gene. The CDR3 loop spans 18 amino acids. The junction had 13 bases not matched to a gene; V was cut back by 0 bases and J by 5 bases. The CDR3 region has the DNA TGTGCCAGCAGCCAAGACCTAGCGGGGCTCGGGACGGGGGAGACCCAGTACTTC. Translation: CASSQDLAGLGTGETQYF.

CDR3 nucleotides: TGTGCCAGCAGCTTGGGGGGCCACTCCTACAATGAGCAGTTCTTC. Translated: CASSLGGHSYNEQFF. This sequence joins TRBV5-6 and TRBJ2-1; possibly TRBD1 for D (5 bases). Per germline, CDR1 SGHDT and CDR2 YYEEEE. Trimming cost V 0 bases and J 0 bases, with 7 bases left between them. This CDR3 contains 15 residues. The full variable domain, rest sourced from reference TRBV5-6 and TRBJ2-1, is DAGVTQSPTHLIKTRGQQVTLRCSPKSGHDTVSWYQQALGQGPQFIFQYYEEEERQRGNFPDRFSGHQFPNYSSELNVNALLLGDSALYLCASSLGGHSYNEQFFGPGTRLTVL.

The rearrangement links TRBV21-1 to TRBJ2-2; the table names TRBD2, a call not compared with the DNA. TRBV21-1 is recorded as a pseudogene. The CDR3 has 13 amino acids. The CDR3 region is CASSRRFTGELFF. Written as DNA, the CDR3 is TGTGCCAGCAGCCGGCGGTTCACCGGGGAGCTGTTTTTT.